These 17 T cell receptor beta chains originate from one sample sequenced in a study of T cell changes during pregnancy in multiple sclerosis. Clones were sequenced by immunoSEQ multiplex PCR, and TCRdb holds only the in-frame ones, with some missing. The sample carries 75,000 to 95,000 clones, more than 85% recorded once. Sequenced here: peripheral blood, sampled in the first trimester of pregnancy. These TCRs come from a female donor with multiple sclerosis, enrolled in a pregnancy study.

V is TRBV5-1 and J is TRBJ2-3, with 7 positions matching TRBD1. Germline assignment: CDR1 SGHRS and CDR2 YFSETQ. Trimming removed 4 bases from V and 7 bases from J; junction bases left unmatched: 6. The CDR3 spans 13 residues. For the CDR3, the DNA is TGCGCCAGCAGCGTTAACAGGGGAAATACGCAGTATTTT. Encoded protein: CASSVNRGNTQYF.

V gene TRBV4-2 combines with J gene TRBJ2-7; the D gene is possibly TRBD2 (6 bases). Germline V CDR1 and CDR2: LGHNA, YNFKEQ. This CDR3 has 14 amino acids. Deletions cut 4 bases from V and 3 bases from J, with 13 bases between. The CDR3 spells CASSPRDSNYEQYF. The CDR3 DNA sequence: TGTGCCAGCAGCCCGCGGGACTCCAACTACGAGCAGTACTTC.

The CDR3 protein is CASTQSGLLYNEQFF. The CDR3 coding sequence is TGTGCCAGCACCCAATCGGGACTTCTGTACAATGAGCAGTTCTTC. V is TRBV28 and J is TRBJ2-1; tentative D call: TRBD2 (6 bases). V gave up 7 bases and J gave up 4 bases, with 17 bases separating them. The CDR3 consists of 15 residues. Germline V CDR1 and CDR2: MDHEN, SYDVKM.

This sequence joins TRBV6-1 and TRBJ1-2; tentative D call: TRBD1 (5 bases). This CDR3 contains 13 residues. V lost 5 bases and J lost 4, with 11 bases in between. Germline-derived CDR1 and CDR2 are MNHNS and SASEGT. This CDR3 is CASSFQGGYGYTF. Here the CDR3 DNA reads TGTGCCAGCAGTTTCCAGGGCGGCTATGGCTACACCTTC.

The CDR3: CASKETGTANTEAFF. As DNA, the CDR3 is TGCGCCAGCAAAGAAACAGGGACGGCGAACACTGAAGCTTTCTTT. The V call is TRBV10-1, the J call TRBJ1-1, with D maybe TRBD1 (6 bases). Germline CDR1 reads WNHNN; CDR2 reads SYGVQD (reference sequence). V dropped 7 bases and J dropped 1 base, with 16 bases sitting between them. This CDR3 spans 15 amino acids.

V usage is TRBV9 and J usage is TRBJ1-2; TRBD1 matches 7 bases. The length of the CDR3 is 17 residues. Germline trimming cut 3 bases from V and 8 bases from J; bases unmatched to any gene: 19. Germline values: CDR1 SGDLS, CDR2 YYNGEE. The CDR3 loop reads CASSGDLDRRRAGGYTF. The CDR3 coding sequence is TGTGCCAGCAGCGGAGATCTGGACAGGAGGCGCGCGGGGGGCTACACCTTC.

This chain links TRBV14 with TRBJ2-7, with TRBD2 as a possible D gene (6 bases). CDR1 is SGHDN and CDR2 is FVKESK in the germline V gene. The V and J ends lost 1 base and 6 bases respectively, with 19 bases between them. This CDR3 contains 16 residues. The DNA of the CDR3 is TGTGCCAGCAGCCAAGCTCTAGCGAGGGCCCTGGGCGAGCAGTACTTC. This sequence encodes CASSQALARALGEQYF. The variable domain in full, with the rest retrieved from reference TRBV14 and TRBJ2-7, is EAGVTQFPSHSVIEKGQTVTLRCDPISGHDNLYWYRRVMGKEIKFLLHFVKESKQDESGMPNNRFLAERTGGTYSTLKVQPAELEDSGVYFCASSQALARALGEQYFGPGTRLTVT.

Here the CDR3 DNA reads TGTGCCAGCAGTTTTGACAGGTTCTCGAACACCGGGGAGCTGTTTTTT. Translation gives CASSFDRFSNTGELFF. The rearrangement links TRBV28 to TRBJ2-2, with a possible D match to TRBD1 (6 bases). Germline loops: CDR1 MDHEN, CDR2 SYDVKM. The CDR3 totals 16 residues. Trimming stripped 3 bases from V and 0 bases from J, with 11 bases between. The complete variable domain, with remaining parts taken from reference TRBV28 and TRBJ2-2, reads DVKVTQSSRYLVKRTGEKVFLECVQDMDHENMFWYRQDPGLGLRLIYFSYDVKMKEKGDIPEGYSVSREKKERFSLILESASTNQTSMYLCASSFDRFSNTGELFFGEGSRLTVL.

V and J are TRBV20-1 and TRBJ2-5; TRBD1 matches at 7 bases. Per germline, CDR1 DFQATT and CDR2 SNEGSKA (reference sequence). The CDR3 sequence is 11 residues long. J was trimmed by 3 bases and V by 5 bases; bases with no gene match: 0. The CDR3 loop reads CSAGTEETQYF. The DNA of the CDR3 is TGCAGTGCTGGGACAGAAGAGACCCAGTACTTC.

This clone showed up just once. The J gene is TRBJ2-2, the V gene TRBV28; no clear D gene. There are 11 residues in the CDR3. Germline CDR1 MDHEN, CDR2 SYDVKM. V was shortened by 3 bases and J by 7 bases, with 3 bases between the two germline ends. CDR3 sequence (DNA): TGTGCCAGCAGTTTCCTCGGGGAGCTGTTTTTT. It encodes CASSFLGELFF.

This chain links TRBV6-1 with TRBJ1-5, with a tentative D call TRBD1 (6 bases). This CDR3 spans 15 amino acids. Per germline, CDR1 MNHNS and CDR2 SASEGT. The germline V and J ends were trimmed by 10 bases and 4 bases, with 20 bases remaining between them. The CDR3 loop reads CAKEARGEGNQPQHF. As DNA, the CDR3 is TGTGCCAAGGAGGCCAGGGGAGAAGGGAATCAGCCCCAGCATTTT.

V and J are TRBV7-9 and TRBJ1-1; D is perhaps TRBD1 (5 bases). The CDR3 consists of 13 residues. Germline loops: CDR1 SEHNR, CDR2 FQNEAQ (reference sequence). Deletions cut 5 bases from V and 9 bases from J, with 16 bases between. CDR3 loop: CASSPPGPGKAFF. CDR3 bases: TGTGCCAGCAGCCCACCCGGGCCAGGGAAAGCTTTCTTT.

The genes are TRBV19 and TRBJ1-5; 8 nucleotides agree with TRBD1. Trimming took 6 bases from V and 9 from J; bases not matched to a gene: 10. The germline CDR1 and CDR2 sequences are LNHDA and SQIVND (reference sequence). The CDR3 totals 14 residues. CDR3 protein: CASSPDRGRWPQHF. In DNA, the CDR3 is TGTGCCAGTAGCCCCGACAGGGGCCGGTGGCCCCAGCATTTT.

The chain recombines TRBV27 with TRBJ2-1; TRBD2 matches 7 bases. Germline V gene sequence: CDR1 MNHEY, CDR2 SMNVEV (reference sequence). CDR3 length equals 14 residues. V shed 6 bases, J shed 5 bases, and the junction held 7 bases outside the gene matches. CDR3 in amino acids: CASREVGGNNEQFF. CDR3 nucleotide sequence: TGTGCCAGCAGAGAAGTGGGAGGGAACAATGAGCAGTTCTTC.

This chain uses TRBV19 with TRBJ1-1, with 12 bases matching TRBD1. Germline V CDR1 and CDR2: LNHDA, SQIVND (reference sequence). This CDR3 has 14 residues. Trimming took 3 bases from V and 5 from J; bases not matched to a gene: 1. As DNA, the CDR3 is TGTGCCAGTAGTATGGGACAGGGGGCAACTGAAGCTTTCTTT. Its protein is CASSMGQGATEAFF.

J is TRBJ2-7 and V is TRBV5-1; D unclear. Trimming took off 0 bases at V and 2 bases at J, with 6 bases between the two ends. Per germline, CDR1 SGHRS and CDR2 YFSETQ. CDR3 size: 13 residues. This CDR3 is CASSLEQTYEQYF. As DNA, the CDR3 is TGCGCCAGCAGCTTGGAACAGACCTACGAGCAGTACTTC.

For this clone: Other DNA sequences in the same sample also yield this CDR3. This sequence joins TRBV18 and TRBJ2-3, with a tentative D call TRBD2 (6 bases). This CDR3 is 15 amino acids long. Germline CDR1 KGHSH, CDR2 LQKENI. V lost 2 bases, J lost 1 base, and 10 bases lay in between. The CDR3 reads CASSPRTGGTDTQYF. The CDR3 bases are TGTGCCAGCTCACCAAGGACGGGAGGCACAGATACGCAGTATTTT.